These 9 T cell receptor beta chains were sequenced from one sample in a study of T cell responses to AZD1222 COVID-19 vaccine. Data came from immunoSEQ multiplex PCR; TCRdb stores just in-frame clones and leaves some out. The sample holds around 73,000 clones, 75% to 90% seen once. The sequencing here drew on peripheral blood, taken 28 days after the second AZD1222 dose. The receptors were sampled from an adult who received the AZD1222 COVID-19 vaccine.

This rearrangement joins TRBV18 to TRBJ1-6; the match to TRBD1 covers 7 bases. V dropped 4 bases and J dropped 3; count of bases not matched to a gene: 6. The CDR3 loop spans 16 amino acids. Germline V gene sequence: CDR1 KGHSH, CDR2 LQKENI. The CDR3 DNA is TGTGCCAGCTCACGCCGGGACAGTAACTATAATTCACCCCTCCACTTT. Residues: CASSRRDSNYNSPLHF.

The genes are TRBV7-9 and TRBJ2-7; D is perhaps TRBD2 (6 bases). The CDR3 is 14 residues long. Deletions cut 5 bases from V and 2 bases from J, with 13 bases between. CDR1 and CDR2 from the germline V gene are SEHNR and FQNEAQ (reference sequence). For the CDR3, the DNA is TGTGCCAGCAGCGGGGACTTCTCCACCTACGAGCAGTACTTC. Protein: CASSGDFSTYEQYF.

This rearrangement joins TRBV5-1 to TRBJ2-1, with D possibly being TRBD2 (6 bases). Deletions cut 4 bases from V and 8 bases from J, with 10 bases between. In germline, CDR1 is SGHRS, CDR2 YFSETQ. This CDR3 comprises 12 residues. CDR3 amino acids: CASSLDYYEQFF. The CDR3 coding sequence is TGCGCCAGCAGCCTGGACTATTATGAGCAGTTCTTC.

This clone was seen only once. The V and J genes are TRBV12-5 and TRBJ1-4; D gene unclear. Trimming removed 1 base at V and 4 bases at J, with 7 bases between. Germline CDR1 reads LGHNT; CDR2 reads FRNRAP. CDR3 size: 14 residues. CDR3 protein: CASGLALSNEKLFF. DNA for the CDR3: TGTGCTAGTGGTTTGGCGCTCAGTAATGAAAAACTGTTTTTT.

V and J are TRBV5-1 and TRBJ2-5, with D tentatively TRBD1 (5 bases). Germline CDR1 SGHRS, CDR2 YFSETQ. CDR3 size: 16 residues. Deletions cut 0 bases from V and 0 bases from J, with 12 bases between. The CDR3, as DNA: TGCGCCAGCAGCTTGGGGGGCGCACGTAACCAAGAGACCCAGTACTTC. This codes for CASSLGGARNQETQYF.

Comments on this clone: One junction end does not reproduce the germline sequence, and a read error may be involved. The chain combines TRBV9 with TRBJ1-1; tentative D call: TRBD1 (5 bases). CDR1 SGDLS and CDR2 YYNGEE come from the germline V gene. The CDR3 totals 14 residues. The DNA of the CDR3 is TGTGCCAGCAACGTAGCAGGGAGCGGCACTGAAGCTTTCTTT. Translation gives CASNVAGSGTEAFF.

This sequence joins TRBV28 and TRBJ1-3; no reliable D call. Trimming removed 3 bases at V and 0 bases at J, with 12 bases between. The CDR3 is made up of 16 amino acids. Germline V gives CDR1 MDHEN, CDR2 SYDVKM. CDR3 nucleotide sequence: TGTGCCAGCAGTTTGGGAGGACTCAACTCTGGAAACACCATATATTTT. It specifies CASSLGGLNSGNTIYF.

This clone turned up a few times. The chain employs TRBV19 and TRBJ1-5, with D unresolved. The germline CDR1 and CDR2 sequences are LNHDA and SQIVND (reference sequence). Between the trimmed V and J ends, which lost 3 bases and 6 bases, there was a span of 15 bases. This CDR3 has 15 amino acids. The CDR3 sequence is CASSIAPTRGQPQHF. CDR3 sequence (DNA): TGTGCCAGTAGTATCGCCCCCACAAGAGGTCAGCCCCAGCATTTT.

This chain uses TRBV5-8 with TRBJ2-7; the D call may be TRBD1 or TRBD2 (5 bases each). Per the germline V gene, CDR1 is SGHTS and CDR2 is YDEGEE. V lost 0 bases and J lost 1, with 11 bases in between. There are 15 residues in the CDR3. The CDR3: CASSLGQGVSYEQYF. For the CDR3, the DNA is TGTGCCAGCAGCTTGGGGCAGGGAGTATCCTACGAGCAGTACTTC. Full variable domain (remainder filled in from reference TRBV5-8 and TRBJ2-7): EAGVTQSPTHLIKTRGQQATLRCSPISGHTSVYWYQQALGLGLQFLLWYDEGEERNRGNFPPRFSGRQFPNYSSELNVNALELEDSALYLCASSLGQGVSYEQYFGPGTRLTVT.